This TCR beta chain is from a study of cytomegalovirus exposure and HLA in healthy donors. The PCR was carried out with 60 Vbeta primers and 13 Jbeta primers. Here immunoSEQ multiplex PCR was the method, and the copy in TCRdb shows in-frame clones only, minus some. The repertoire holds 130,000 to 150,000 clones, about three quarters seen once, with 0.5% to 0.85% in the top ten. This CDR3 region has 15 residues. The trim removed 5 bases at V and 4 bases at J, leaving 8 bases unmatched. Looked up from germline, CDR1 is MRHNA and CDR2 is SNTAGT. The TCR was taken from a male donor in good health and CMV-seronegative. J is TRBJ2-7 and V is TRBV6-4; 10 bases are shared with TRBD1. Sequenced: PBMCs. The CDR3 loop is CASSHQGDRGYEQYF. In DNA, the CDR3 is TGTGCCAGCAGTCACCAGGGGGACAGGGGATACGAGCAGTACTTC.